These T cell receptor beta chains were read from a single sample in a study of control samples from healthy donors and cancer patients. The method was immunoSEQ multiplex PCR; TCRdb's version includes in-frame clones alone and lacks a portion of them. The sample records some 57,000 clones, around 96% being singletons. Sequenced material: blood. The receptors come from a woman aged 25 to 39 in good health. The CDR3 runs from the conserved cysteine through the conserved F or W. The order of the fields is clone size, V gene, D gene, J gene, CDR3 DNA, CDR3 protein. A D gene is named only where the DNA matches it firmly. The size field is filled for only some rows; it gives once, few, many or a size class.

.	TRBV28	.	TRBJ1-5	TGTGCCAGCAGTTTGACACTGTATAGCAATCAGCCCCAGCATTTT	CASSLTLYSNQPQHF
.	TRBV30	.	TRBJ1-1	TGTGCCTGGAGTGTCACAGGGAGCACTGAAGCTTTCTTT	CAWSVTGSTEAFF
.	TRBV12-3/TRBV12-4	.	TRBJ2-2	TGTGCCAGCAGTGGAGGGGAGCTGTTTTTT	CASSGGELFF
.	TRBV7-6	TRBD2	TRBJ2-1	TGTGCCAGCAGCCGTCGGGAACACGGACTAGCCCTTAACAATGAGCAGTTCTTC	CASSRREHGLALNNEQFF
.	TRBV18	TRBD2	TRBJ2-1	TGTGCCAGCTCACCAAGTCTAGCGGGAGGGAAGAACAATGAGCAGTTCTTC	CASSPSLAGGKNNEQFF
.	TRBV5-6	TRBD1	TRBJ1-1	TGTGCCAGCAGCTTGGGTGACAGGGGTCGCGAAGCTTTCTTT	CASSLGDRGREAFF
.	TRBV24-1	.	TRBJ1-1	TGTGCCACCAGTAGAGGGGGGAACACTGAAGCTTTCTTT	CATSRGGNTEAFF
.	TRBV18	TRBD1	TRBJ1-3	TGTGCCAGCTCCCCGGACAGGGATGGAAACACCATATATTTT	CASSPDRDGNTIYF
.	TRBV15	.	TRBJ2-7	TGTGCCACCAGCAGAGATAAGAAGGGTGCCTACGAGCAGTACTTC	CATSRDKKGAYEQYF
.	TRBV6-2/TRBV6-3	.	TRBJ2-5	TGTGCCAGCAGTTACTATGACACCCAAGAGACCCAGTACTTC	CASSYYDTQETQYF
.	TRBV24-1	.	TRBJ1-5	TGTGCCACCAGTGATTTGAATAGCAATCAGCCCCAGCATTTT	CATSDLNSNQPQHF
.	TRBV29-1	.	TRBJ2-7	TGCAGCGTTGAAGTAGGCAGCAACCCCTACGAGCAGTACTTC	CSVEVGSNPYEQYF
.	TRBV18	.	TRBJ2-1	TGTGCCAGCTCACCCCTTTCGGGGGCCGGCTCCTACAATGAGCAGTTCTTC	CASSPLSGAGSYNEQFF
.	TRBV6-6	.	TRBJ1-2	TGTGCCAGCAGCCCCCCCGGATGGGGGGCGGGGGGCTACACCTTC	CASSPPGWGAGGYTF
few	TRBV15	.	TRBJ1-1	TGTGCCACCAGCCCCCAACTGATGAACACTGAAGCTTTCTTT	CATSPQLMNTEAFF
.	TRBV9	.	TRBJ1-2	TGTGCCAGCAGCGGGACCGGGGGGGCAATCTATGGCTACACCTTC	CASSGTGGAIYGYTF
.	TRBV5-1	.	TRBJ2-1	TGCGCCAGCAGCTTGGGACTAAACAATGAGCAGTTCTTC	CASSLGLNNEQFF
.	TRBV27	.	TRBJ2-3	TGTGCCAGCGGCCGGAGGGGCACAGATACGCAGTATTTT	CASGRRGTDTQYF
.	TRBV5-4	.	TRBJ2-5	TGTGCCAGCAGCCCCAACGGGGGAGAGACCCAGTACTTC	CASSPNGGETQYF
.	TRBV28	.	TRBJ1-3	TGTGCCAGTGGCGGGGCCAGTCCCTCTGGAAACACCATATATTTT	CASGGASPSGNTIYF
.	TRBV7-9	.	TRBJ1-1	TGTGCCAGCAGCTTCTATTCAGGGAACACTGAAGCTTTCTTT	CASSFYSGNTEAFF
.	TRBV6-2/TRBV6-3	TRBD2	TRBJ2-1	TGTGCCAGCAGTTACGGGACTAGCGCAAGTGAGCAGTTCTTC	CASSYGTSASEQFF
.	TRBV28	.	TRBJ2-2	TGTGCCAGCAGCTCACGACAGGCCCGGGGCACCGGGGAGCTGTTTTTT	CASSSRQARGTGELFF
.	TRBV7-9	.	TRBJ1-6	TGTGCCAGCAGCTTAGACCCAGGGACTTCACCCCTCCACTTT	CASSLDPGTSPLHF
.	TRBV7-3	TRBD2	TRBJ2-1	TGTGCCAGCAGCCCGTCTGGCGGGAGCTTCAATGAGCAGTTCTTC	CASSPSGGSFNEQFF
.	TRBV27	TRBD1	TRBJ2-1	TGTGCCAGCATCCGGGACAGGGGGCTTGGTGAGCAGTTCTTC	CASIRDRGLGEQFF
.	TRBV9	.	TRBJ2-1	TGTGCCAGCAGCGTAGACGGACCCAGCGTTAATGAGCAGTTCTTC	CASSVDGPSVNEQFF
.	TRBV2	TRBD1	TRBJ2-4	TGTGCCAGCAGTGAACGGACAGGGCTAGCCAAAAACATTCAGTACTTC	CASSERTGLAKNIQYF
.	TRBV7-2	TRBD1	TRBJ2-5	TGTGCCAGCAGCTTAGGGCAGGGGGCGCTGGGAGAGACCCAGTACTTC	CASSLGQGALGETQYF
.	TRBV28	.	TRBJ2-7	TGTGCCAGCAGTTCAAGGGCAAGGGGCTACTCCTACGAGCAGTACTTC	CASSSRARGYSYEQYF
once	TRBV27	.	TRBJ2-1	TGTGCCAGCAGTTTGTCGGTAACTACCTACAATGAGCAGTTCTTC	CASSLSVTTYNEQFF
.	TRBV20-1	.	TRBJ2-1	TGCAGTGCTCTCCATACGAATGAGCAGTTCTTC	CSALHTNEQFF
.	TRBV27	TRBD1	TRBJ1-4	TGTGCCAGCAGTCCACCTAGGACAGGGGTAACTAATGAAAAACTGTTTTTT	CASSPPRTGVTNEKLFF
.	TRBV7-2	.	TRBJ2-1	TGTGCCAGCAGCAGGGGGTGGGGACAATCCTACAATGAGCAGTTCTTC	CASSRGWGQSYNEQFF
.	TRBV19	.	TRBJ1-6	TGTGCCAGTAGTACCTTGACAGCCAATTCACCCCTCCACTTT	CASSTLTANSPLHF
.	TRBV10-2	TRBD1	TRBJ1-6	TGCGCCAGCAGTGATGACAGGGTTTCTAATTCACCCCTCCACTTT	CASSDDRVSNSPLHF
.	TRBV19	TRBD1	TRBJ1-1	TGTGCCAGTAGTGAGGGGACAGGGGGCGTTTCTGAAGCTTTCTTT	CASSEGTGGVSEAFF
.	TRBV2	TRBD1	TRBJ2-4	TGTGCCAGCGGGACAGCTAAAAACATTCAGTACTTC	CASGTAKNIQYF
.	TRBV29-1	TRBD1	TRBJ2-2	TGCAGCGTTGAAGGCTGGAGACAGGGCACCGGGGAGCTGTTTTTT	CSVEGWRQGTGELFF
.	TRBV4-2	.	TRBJ2-2	TGTGCCAGCAGCCAAGGTTTGGGGGCGCGGGGGCAGAACACCGGGGAGCTGTTTTTT	CASSQGLGARGQNTGELFF
.	TRBV25-1	TRBD2	TRBJ2-7	TGTGCCACCGGGACTATGGGCCTCAGGGAGCAGTACTTC	CATGTMGLREQYF
.	TRBV28	.	TRBJ1-2	TGTGCCAGCAGTAGGGGGGCCAGGGAGTACTATGGCTACACCTTC	CASSRGAREYYGYTF
.	TRBV5-1	TRBD1	TRBJ2-7	TGCGCCAGCAGTTGGACGACAGGGTCTCCCTACGAGCAGTACTTC	CASSWTTGSPYEQYF
.	TRBV19	TRBD2	TRBJ2-5	TGTGCCAGTAGTGAAGGGACTACCGCCGGGGAGACCCAGTACTTC	CASSEGTTAGETQYF
.	TRBV6-5	.	TRBJ2-1	TGTGCCAGCAGTTTCGACAGCTCCTACAATGAGCAGTTCTTC	CASSFDSSYNEQFF
.	TRBV10-2	.	TRBJ1-3	TGCGCCAGCTTACAGGGATCTGGAAACACCATATATTTT	CASLQGSGNTIYF
.	TRBV28	.	TRBJ2-7	TGTGCCAGCAGCGCCGAAGGGTATACCTACGAGCAGTACTTC	CASSAEGYTYEQYF
.	TRBV13	TRBD2	TRBJ2-7	TGTGCCAGCAGCAAGGGACTAGCGGGAGAGGTCTACGAGCAGTACTTC	CASSKGLAGEVYEQYF